Sequencing of this T cell receptor beta chain was carried out in a study of T cell responses to AZD1222 COVID-19 vaccine. Whole-study findings and limits: Spike-wide vaccine-associated CD4 TCRs dominated at 160-218 and 743-854.

CDR3 length: 14 residues. Germline V CDR1 and CDR2: SGHAT, FQNNGV. V was clipped by 3 bases and J by 7 bases; unmatched bases: 9. Regarding this clone: Its antigen is currently unknown.

Profiling relied on immunoSEQ multiplex PCR, and the TCRdb table lists in-frame clones only, not all of them. Seen here are fewer than 120,000 clones, 81% observed once, and the top ten hold 4% to 5%. The V call is TRBV11-2, the J call TRBJ2-7; 7 bases fit TRBD2. This receptor was obtained from an adult in good health. The material sequenced was peripheral blood, taken on day 0 of AZD1222 vaccination. This CDR3 is CASSFLHGRGEQYF. The DNA of the CDR3 is TGTGCCAGCAGCTTCCTCCACGGGCGGGGGGAGCAGTACTTC.